This T cell receptor (beta chain) was captured by sequencing in a study of blood T cell repertoires in COVID-19. Study summary: Some COVID-19 samples were acute and others convalescent; all came from the United States, Italy and Spain. PBMCs, B-cell-depleted T cells, or T cells were the source of the cDNA or gDNA that made up the material.

Germline trimming cut 5 bases from V and 7 bases from J; bases unmatched to any gene: 6. This CDR3 contains 15 residues. CDR1 SEHNR and CDR2 FQNEAQ come from the germline V gene (reference sequence). How the authors handled the data: It was from reference gene primer amplification that nucleated cell counts were estimated. TCRdb keeps only in-frame clones here, not all; method: immunoSEQ multiplex PCR. The D gene and trimming were derived from the DNA, and the V and J assignments and clone size from that table. The repertoire has about 120,000 clones, 90% of them found once; the top ten carry roughly 3.7%.

The sample taken for sequencing was peripheral blood. This sequence was found in a man between 50 and 59 years old with active COVID-19. The V gene is TRBV7-9, the J gene TRBJ2-1; TRBD2 aligns across 12 bases. The CDR3 reads CASSPRLAGVNEQFF. As DNA, the CDR3 is TGTGCCAGCAGCCCGCGACTAGCGGGAGTAAATGAGCAGTTCTTC.